One and the same sample provided the 20 T cell receptor beta chains below, sequenced in a study of blood T cell repertoires in COVID-19. Only in-frame clones appear in the TCRdb table, and some are missing; sequencing was by immunoSEQ multiplex PCR. The sample shows some 310,000 clones, about nine tenths of them seen only once. Sequencing used peripheral blood. These receptors originate from a man aged 50 to 59 with active or convalescent COVID-19.

V is TRBV1 and J is TRBJ2-1; the DNA was not compared with TRBD1, the D call given in the table. TRBV1 is reported as a pseudogene. The CDR3 consists of 16 residues. Here the CDR3 reads CTSSQGGARSDNEQFF. The DNA for the CDR3 is TGCACCAGCAGCCAAGGTGGGGCGCGGTCCGACAATGAGCAGTTCTTC.

This chain joins TRBV7-9 and TRBJ2-7; the match to TRBD1 covers 9 bases. This CDR3 has 14 amino acids. Germline V gene data show CDR1 as SEHNR and CDR2 as FQNEAQ (reference sequence). Trimming took 3 bases from V and 2 from J; bases not matched to a gene: 2. In nucleotides, the CDR3 is TGTGCCAGCAGCTTGGGGACAGGGACCTACGAGCAGTACTTC. Residues: CASSLGTGTYEQYF.

This clone showed up just once. Other DNA variants within this sample encode the same CDR3. J is TRBJ2-1 and V is TRBV5-1, with TRBD2 identical over 7 bases. The junction had 1 base not matched to a gene; V was cut back by 0 bases and J by 7 bases. Germline V gives CDR1 SGHRS, CDR2 YFSETQ. This CDR3 is 13 amino acids long. As DNA, the CDR3 is TGCGCCAGCAGCTTGGGGGGACTAAATGAGCAGTTCTTC. It codes for CASSLGGLNEQFF.

This clone was seen only a few times. Different DNA sequences within this sample yield the same CDR3. The V call is TRBV30, the J call TRBJ1-1; D possibly corresponds to TRBD1 (5 bases). Germline values: CDR1 GTSNPN, CDR2 SVGIG (reference sequence). The CDR3 covers 11 residues. The ends were cut back, 0 bases at V and 7 bases at J, with 6 bases in the middle. The chain's CDR3 is CAWSVGGEAFF. CDR3 bases: TGTGCCTGGAGTGTCGGGGGTGAAGCTTTCTTT.

The genes are TRBV10-1 and TRBJ1-1, with D possibly matching TRBD1 (6 bases). CDR3 size: 13 residues. V gave up 6 bases and J gave up 0 bases, with 8 bases separating them. Germline assignment: CDR1 WNHNN and CDR2 SYGVQD (reference sequence). DNA of the CDR3: TGCGCCAGCAGCGGACAGTTGAACACTGAAGCTTTCTTT. Encoded protein: CASSGQLNTEAFF.

The chain has TRBV7-9 and TRBJ1-1; 8 nucleotides align to TRBD1. V shed 5 bases and J 1 base; nucleotides not matched to a gene: 6. The CDR3 spans 15 residues. Germline V CDR1 and CDR2: SEHNR, FQNEAQ (reference sequence). The chain's CDR3 is CASSPPGQENTEAFF. The CDR3 DNA is TGTGCCAGCAGCCCCCCGGGACAGGAGAACACTGAAGCTTTCTTT.

As for this clone: Other DNA variants within this sample encode the same CDR3. This rearrangement joins TRBV3-1 (or the pseudogene TRBV3-2) to TRBJ1-2, with 10 bases fitting TRBD1. The J segment lost 6 bases and the V segment lost 0 bases, leaving 4 bases of the junction unmatched. This CDR3 is 15 amino acids long. CDR1 is LGHDT and CDR2 is YNNKEL in the germline V gene (reference sequence). The CDR3: CASSQEGDRGNGYTF. CDR3 DNA sequence: TGTGCCAGCAGCCAAGAAGGGGACAGGGGTAATGGCTACACCTTC.

This rearrangement joins TRBV3-1 (or the pseudogene TRBV3-2) to TRBJ1-2; TRBD1 agrees at 7 bases. CDR1 and CDR2 from the germline V gene are LGHDT and YNNKEL (reference sequence). The V segment lost 4 bases and the J segment 3 bases; nucleotides outside the gene matches: 2. This CDR3 contains 13 residues. DNA of the CDR3: TGTGCCAGCAGCCCGCAGGGGGACTATGGCTACACCTTC. Translation gives CASSPQGDYGYTF.

The V gene is TRBV6-5, the J gene TRBJ1-1; D unresolved. Germline lookup yields CDR1 MNHEY and CDR2 SVGAGI. Between the trimmed V and J ends, which lost 4 bases and 3 bases, there was a span of 9 bases. The CDR3 consists of 13 residues. The CDR3 spells CASSSIMDTEAFF. The CDR3 DNA is TGTGCCAGCAGTTCTATCATGGACACTGAAGCTTTCTTT.

The chain recombines TRBV7-8 with TRBJ1-5, with D uncertain. Germline CDR1 SGHVS, CDR2 FQNEAQ. V was pared by 1 base and J by 7 bases, with 11 bases between. The CDR3 consists of 14 residues. The CDR3 loop is CASSLGGGHQPQHF. The CDR3 region has the DNA TGTGCCAGCAGCTTAGGTGGTGGGCACCAGCCCCAGCATTTT.

This chain's CDR3 is CASSLDQIQFF. The CDR3 coding sequence is TGCGCCAGCAGCTTGGACCAGATTCAGTTCTTC. The chain couples TRBV5-1 to TRBJ2-1; D unresolved. The germline gives CDR1 SGHRS, CDR2 YFSETQ. Trimming removed 0 bases from V and 13 bases from J, with 8 bases in between. The CDR3 extends over 11 amino acids.

The rearrangement uses TRBV5-6 and TRBJ1-3; tentative D call: TRBD1 (5 bases). The CDR3 extends over 14 amino acids. CDR1 and CDR2 from the germline V gene are SGHDT and YYEEEE. Trimming removed 4 bases at V and 0 bases at J, with 8 bases between. The CDR3 DNA follows: TGTGCCAGCAGCCCCAGGGACTCTGGAAACACCATATATTTT. It specifies CASSPRDSGNTIYF. The whole variable domain, filled in from reference TRBV5-6 and TRBJ1-3, reads DAGVTQSPTHLIKTRGQQVTLRCSPKSGHDTVSWYQQALGQGPQFIFQYYEEEERQRGNFPDRFSGHQFPNYSSELNVNALLLGDSALYLCASSPRDSGNTIYFGEGSWLTVV.

This chain joins TRBV5-5 and TRBJ2-2, with 7 bases lining up with TRBD1. This CDR3 is 16 amino acids long. V lost 4 bases to trimming and J lost 1 base; unmatched junction nucleotides: 7. CDR1 SGHKS and CDR2 YYEKEE come from the germline V gene (reference sequence). This CDR3 reads CASSDNRQGNTGELFF. CDR3 DNA: TGTGCCAGCAGCGACAACCGACAGGGGAACACCGGGGAGCTGTTTTTT. The whole variable domain, filled in from reference TRBV5-5 and TRBJ2-2, reads DAGVTQSPTHLIKTRGQQVTLRCSPISGHKSVSWYQQVLGQGPQFIFQYYEKEERGRGNFPDRFSARQFPNYSSELNVNALLLGDSALYLCASSDNRQGNTGELFFGEGSRLTVL.

The V call is TRBV7-9, the J call TRBJ2-1; no firm D call. The CDR3 consists of 12 residues. Trimming shortened V by 2 bases and J by 12 bases, and 11 bases separated the two germline ends. CDR1 and CDR2 from the germline V gene are SEHNR and FQNEAQ (reference sequence). CDR3 residues: CASSLSIAAQFF. CDR3 nucleotide sequence: TGTGCCAGCAGCTTATCTATCGCTGCGCAGTTCTTC.

The chain joins TRBV30 to TRBJ1-2; 7 bases fit TRBD1. CDR1 and CDR2 from the germline V gene are GTSNPN and SVGIG (reference sequence). CDR3 size: 13 residues. V lost 5 bases to trimming and J lost 6 bases; unmatched junction nucleotides: 9. In DNA, the CDR3 is TGTGCCTGGGGCGAACAGGGGAGGCATGGCTACACCTTC. This gives the protein CAWGEQGRHGYTF.

The chain recombines TRBV24-1 with TRBJ2-5; D call uncertain. Trimming removed 5 bases from V and 4 bases from J, with 7 bases in between. The germline CDR1 and CDR2 sequences are KGHDR and SFDVKD. CDR3 length equals 12 residues. The CDR3 sequence is CATSAGRETQYF. CDR3 in DNA: TGTGCCACCAGTGCGGGTAGAGAGACCCAGTACTTC.

This clone has a single count. The chain recombines TRBV28 with TRBJ2-5, with TRBD2 matching 8 bases. The J segment lost 5 bases and the V segment lost 2 bases, leaving 13 bases of the junction unmatched. This CDR3 has 17 residues. Germline V gene data show CDR1 as MDHEN and CDR2 as SYDVKM. CDR3 sequence reads: CASSLTPQRGFFETQYF. As DNA, the CDR3 is TGTGCCAGCAGTTTAACCCCCCAGCGGGGGTTTTTCGAGACCCAGTACTTC. Using reference TRBV28 and TRBJ2-5 for the parts outside the CDR3, the full variable domain is DVKVTQSSRYLVKRTGEKVFLECVQDMDHENMFWYRQDPGLGLRLIYFSYDVKMKEKGDIPEGYSVSREKKERFSLILESASTNQTSMYLCASSLTPQRGFFETQYFGPGTRLLVL.

CDR3 in DNA: TGTGCCAGTAGTATATATACAGGGCCCGGGGAGCTGTTTTTT. Its protein product is CASSIYTGPGELFF. The V gene is TRBV19, the J gene TRBJ2-2; tentative D call: TRBD1 (6 bases). The length of the CDR3 is 14 residues. V gave up 2 bases and J gave up 6 bases, with 10 bases separating them. Germline assignment: CDR1 LNHDA and CDR2 SQIVND (reference sequence).

Remarks on this clone: This sample also contains other DNA sequences that code for the same CDR3. The rearrangement links TRBV18 to TRBJ1-2; the D gene is possibly TRBD1 (5 bases). The CDR3 loop spans 13 amino acids. Trimming removed 5 bases from V and 3 bases from J, with 10 bases in between. From germline, CDR1 is KGHSH and CDR2 LQKENI. CDR3 protein: CASSSGGDYGYTF. CDR3 in DNA: TGTGCCAGCTCATCCGGGGGGGACTATGGCTACACCTTC.

The V gene is TRBV7-9, the J gene TRBJ1-4; the D is unclear. Germline V gives CDR1 SEHNR, CDR2 FQNEAQ (reference sequence). The CDR3 is made up of 14 amino acids. Trimming stripped 2 bases from V and 3 bases from J, with 7 bases between. The CDR3 DNA follows: TGTGCCAGCAGCTTAATGGGCCCTAATGAAAAACTGTTTTTT. This codes for CASSLMGPNEKLFF.